The source of this TCR beta chain is a study of T cells in Graves' hyperthyroidism and ophthalmopathy. The source material, RNA transcripts, was used to amplify TCR beta CDR3 regions. A set of HTBI primers served as the primers for a first-round RT-PCR of the TCR CDR3. TCRdb recomputed calls from the multiplex PCR reads with MiXCR, one row per CDR3 protein. Of around 260,000 distinct CDR3 sequences in the sample, less than 30% are singletons; the top ten hold 25% to 30%. The CDR3 is made up of 15 amino acids. The V end was cut by 4 bases, the J end by 4 bases, with 14 bases between. Germline V lookup: CDR1 GTSNPN, CDR2 SVGIG (reference sequence).

The sequence was collected from a man aged 35 to 55 with Graves' hyperthyroidism that later progressed to Graves' ophthalmopathy. This chain uses TRBV30 with TRBJ2-6; no reliable D call. Material for sequencing was blood. CDR3 DNA sequence: TGTGCCTGGAAAGTGAGAAGGGCAGGGGCCAACGTCCTGACTTTC. This codes for CAWKVRRAGANVLTF.